The 17 T cell receptor beta chains below all came from one sample that was sequenced in a study of T cells in Graves' hyperthyroidism and ophthalmopathy. Researchers took RNA transcripts and amplified the TCR beta CDR3 regions from them. With the HTBI primer set, the TCR CDR3 went through a first round of RT-PCR. TCRdb fed the multiplex PCR reads into MiXCR, producing one record per CDR3 protein. The table shows roughly 400,000 distinct CDR3 sequences, with roughly an eighth occurring only once. The sequencing sample was made of blood. These receptors all come from a man aged 50 or older with Graves' ophthalmopathy.

This clonotype has a single count. This sequence may be a read error, since a much larger clone differs from it by one base. The chain is built from TRBV24-1 and TRBJ2-1, with 7 bases matching TRBD2. The end of the DNA fits TRBJ2-7 better, so the J call may be wrong. This CDR3 region has 15 residues. From germline, CDR1 is KGHDR and CDR2 SFDVKD. The CDR3 nucleotides read TGTGCCACCAGTGATCCCAGCGGGGTCTACAATGAGCAGTACTTC. The encoded protein is CATSDPSGVYNEQYF.

The chain carries TRBV19 and TRBJ1-5; D is undetermined. Looked up from germline, CDR1 is LNHDA and CDR2 is SQIVND (reference sequence). This CDR3 has 15 amino acids. The V and J ends lost 6 bases and 0 bases respectively, with 12 bases between them. CDR3 bases: TGTGCCAGTAGAGATCAGGAGTATAGCAATCAGCCCCAGCATTTT. This gives the protein CASRDQEYSNQPQHF. The entire variable domain, with the rest obtained from reference TRBV19 and TRBJ1-5, is as follows: DGGITQSPKYLFRKEGQNVTLSCEQNLNHDAMYWYRQDPGQGLRLIYYSQIVNDFQKGDIAEGYSVSREKKESFPLTVTSAQKNPTAFYLCASRDQEYSNQPQHFGDGTRLSIL.

This clonotype was seen at least ten times. The chain carries TRBV2 and TRBJ1-1, with D unclear. This CDR3 comprises 14 residues. V was clipped by 6 bases and J by 6 bases, with 17 bases between them. Per the germline V gene, CDR1 is SNHLY and CDR2 is FYNNEI. The CDR3 sequence is CASSESPGVAEAFF. Here the CDR3 DNA reads TGTGCCAGCAGCGAATCCCCTGGGGTCGCTGAAGCTTTCTTT.

This clonotype was detected many times. The J gene is TRBJ1-3, the V gene TRBV3-1; D is uncertain. The CDR3 spans 17 residues. V dropped 3 bases and J dropped 0 bases, with 15 bases sitting between them. CDR1 is LGHDT, CDR2 YNNKEL, per germline (reference sequence). The CDR3: CASSQELLRASGNTIYF. CDR3 nucleotides: TGTGCCAGCAGCCAGGAGTTACTCAGAGCCTCTGGAAACACCATATATTTT.

This clonotype was seen more than once but under ten times. The chain carries TRBV6-1 and TRBJ1-5; 9 positions agree with TRBD1. Trimming at V came to 6 bases and at J to 6 bases, leaving 6 bases not matched to a gene. This CDR3 is 14 amino acids long. Per the germline V gene, CDR1 is MNHNS and CDR2 is SASEGT. CDR3 sequence: CASRLGQGGQPQHF. The CDR3 nucleotides read TGTGCCAGCAGACTGGGACAGGGTGGTCAGCCCCAGCATTTT.

J is TRBJ1-1 and V is TRBV12-3 or TRBV12-4; D gene ambiguous. The CDR3 runs 12 residues. V lost 5 bases and J 6 bases, leaving 10 bases between the germline ends. CDR3 in amino acids: CASSPAGAEAFF. CDR3 coding DNA: TGTGCCAGCAGTCCGGCCGGCGCTGAAGCTTTCTTT.

This clonotype was detected ten times or more. This sequence joins TRBV2 and TRBJ2-5; 7 positions agree with TRBD1. The CDR3 runs 14 residues. With V trimmed by 5 bases and J by 3 bases, 6 bases remained unmatched. Per germline, CDR1 SNHLY and CDR2 FYNNEI. CDR3 region: CASSNEGTEETQYF. CDR3 DNA sequence: TGTGCCAGCAGTAACGAAGGGACAGAAGAGACCCAGTACTTC.

V is TRBV30 and J is TRBJ2-3, with 7 bases that match TRBD2. The trim removed 4 bases at V and 4 bases at J, leaving 8 bases unmatched. The CDR3 loop spans 14 amino acids. From germline, CDR1 is GTSNPN and CDR2 SVGIG (reference sequence). CDR3 bases: TGTGCCTGGAATTCACTAGCGTCCCCAGATACGCAGTATTTT. Its protein product is CAWNSLASPDTQYF.

The J gene is TRBJ1-4, the V gene TRBV28; TRBD1 might be the D (5 bases). From germline, CDR1 is MDHEN and CDR2 SYDVKM. V lost 3 bases to trimming and J lost 3 bases, with 8 bases between them. The CDR3 covers 14 residues. CDR3 DNA sequence: TGTGCCAGCAGTTTGATGACAGCTAATGAAAAACTGTTTTTT. Translating gives CASSLMTANEKLFF.

In this sample, this clonotype turned up many times. V and J are TRBV5-1 and TRBJ2-7; TRBD1 matches at 9 bases. Germline V gives CDR1 SGHRS, CDR2 YFSETQ. This CDR3 spans 14 amino acids. With V trimmed by 5 bases and J by 3 bases, 6 bases remained unmatched. The CDR3 region has the DNA TGCGCCAGCAGGAATACAGGGGGCAGCTACGAGCAGTACTTC. Translating gives CASRNTGGSYEQYF.

In its sample, this clonotype was seen many times. V and J are TRBV5-1 and TRBJ2-2, with TRBD1 as a possible D gene (7 bases). Germline lookup yields CDR1 SGHRS and CDR2 YFSETQ. The V end lost 4 bases, the J end lost 5 bases, and 9 bases lay between the germline ends. The CDR3 length is 13 residues. The CDR3 reads CASSAGQTGELFF. CDR3 DNA sequence: TGCGCCAGCAGCGCGGGACAGACCGGGGAGCTGTTTTTT.

The chain has TRBV20-1 and TRBJ2-3; D not certain. Trimming removed 4 bases at V and 5 bases at J, with 16 bases between. The CDR3 contains 14 residues. CDR1 and CDR2 (germline): DFQATT, SNEGSKA (reference sequence). CDR3 DNA sequence: TGCAGTGCTATCTCTGGCATGGCGGTAGATACGCAGTATTTT. Encoded protein: CSAISGMAVDTQYF.

This clonotype was observed many times. The chain links TRBV18 to TRBJ2-5; D ambiguous. V gave up 1 base and J gave up 4 bases, with 7 bases separating them. The germline V gene has CDR1 KGHSH and CDR2 LQKENI. This CDR3 has 13 residues. The CDR3 sequence: CASSPQVSETQYF. The CDR3 region has the DNA TGTGCCAGCTCACCACAGGTCTCAGAGACCCAGTACTTC.

This clonotype was detected many times. The chain is built from TRBV24-1 and TRBJ2-3, with a weak D call TRBD2 (5 bases). The CDR3 is 15 amino acids. V was pared by 5 bases and J by 1 base, with 12 bases between. Germline-derived CDR1 and CDR2 are KGHDR and SFDVKD. CDR3: CATSGVGEGTDTQYF. The CDR3 coding sequence is TGTGCCACCAGTGGGGTGGGAGAAGGCACAGATACGCAGTATTTT.

This clonotype was picked up many times. The chain recombines TRBV5-6 with TRBJ2-1; 7 nucleotides align to TRBD1. The CDR3 length is 19 residues. Germline values: CDR1 SGHDT, CDR2 YYEEEE. Trimming at V came to 4 bases and at J to 0 bases, leaving 16 bases not matched to a gene. CDR3 bases: TGTGCCAGCAGCAGGCCCGGGACAGACTTTGACCCCTCCTACAATGAGCAGTTCTTC. Translation gives CASSRPGTDFDPSYNEQFF.

This clonotype appeared a few times. The rearrangement links TRBV10-3 to TRBJ1-2; a weak D match, TRBD1 (5 bases). Germline loops: CDR1 ENHRY, CDR2 SYGVKD. Between the trimmed V and J ends, which lost 2 bases and 1 base, there was a span of 11 bases. The CDR3 extends over 15 amino acids. CDR3 in amino acids: CAISEAGSHNYGYTF. DNA of the CDR3: TGTGCCATCAGTGAGGCAGGGTCACATAACTATGGCTACACCTTC.

This clonotype showed up many times. The chain carries TRBV20-1 and TRBJ2-7; D remains ambiguous. The CDR3 is 12 amino acids. V was pared by 6 bases and J by 6 bases, with 15 bases between. CDR1 and CDR2 (germline): DFQATT, SNEGSKA (reference sequence). CDR3 amino acids: CSALDLDREQYF. CDR3 DNA: TGCAGTGCGCTGGACCTGGACCGCGAGCAGTACTTC.